This T cell receptor beta chain was documented in a study of cytomegalovirus exposure and HLA in healthy donors. General study results and limits: The authors later linked a missense DCLRE1C variant to TCR beta V- and J-gene trimming. The authors listed around 150 TCR beta chains as cytomegalovirus-associated. The HLA-A and HLA-B alleles of most subjects were reportedly predicted accurately from TCR beta sequences.

Worth noting for this clone: The antigen is undetermined.

The V gene end was trimmed by 5 bases and the J gene end by 7 bases; junction bases not matched to a gene: 22. Germline-derived CDR1 and CDR2 are SEHNR and FQNEAQ (reference sequence). The CDR3 length is 19 residues. PCR primers comprised 60 Vbeta and 13 Jbeta primers. This table comes from immunoSEQ multiplex PCR, and its TCRdb copy is limited to in-frame clones, with some not included. The profile shows 140,000 to 150,000 clones, roughly 10% of them singletons. The sequence was obtained from a man aged 50-59 years in good health and CMV-seronegative. Sequencing used PBMCs. J is TRBJ1-2 and V is TRBV7-9, with 10 bases matching TRBD1. As DNA, the CDR3 is TGTGCCAGCAGCCTGCTGCGGGGACAGGGGACTACCTCCCCTAGTGGCTACACCTTC. It encodes CASSLLRGQGTTSPSGYTF.